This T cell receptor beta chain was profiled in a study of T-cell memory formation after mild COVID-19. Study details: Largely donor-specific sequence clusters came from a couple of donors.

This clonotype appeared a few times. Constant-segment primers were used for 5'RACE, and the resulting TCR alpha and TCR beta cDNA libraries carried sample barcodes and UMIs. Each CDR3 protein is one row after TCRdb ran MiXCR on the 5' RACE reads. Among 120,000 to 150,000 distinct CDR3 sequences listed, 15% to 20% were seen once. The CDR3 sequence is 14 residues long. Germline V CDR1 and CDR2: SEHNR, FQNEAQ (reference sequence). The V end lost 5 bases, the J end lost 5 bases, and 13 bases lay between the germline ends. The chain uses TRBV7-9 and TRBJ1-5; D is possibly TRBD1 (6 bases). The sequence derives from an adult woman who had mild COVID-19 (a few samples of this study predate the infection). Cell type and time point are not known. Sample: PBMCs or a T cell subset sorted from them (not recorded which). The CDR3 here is CASSRLGADQPQHF. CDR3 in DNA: TGTGCCAGCAGCCGTCTGGGGGCCGATCAGCCCCAGCATTTT.